The 8 T cell receptor beta chains below were found in one sample sequenced in a study of ipilimumab plus nivolumab after autologous stem cell transplantation. Produced via immunoSEQ multiplex PCR; TCRdb's table is partial and in-frame only. The sample consists of about 84,000 clones, 75% to 85% of them appearing once. The specimen was PBMCs, collected in a trial of ipilimumab plus nivolumab as post-transplant consolidation. The receptors stem from a male donor with diffuse large B-cell lymphoma.

The J gene is TRBJ1-1, the V gene TRBV7-3; 8 nucleotides match TRBD1. With 5 bases clipped from V and 0 bases from J, the junction kept 2 bases outside the gene matches. CDR3 length: 14 residues. Germline CDR1 and CDR2: SGHTA and FQGTGA. CDR3 amino acids: CASSPGQVNTEAFF. In DNA form, the CDR3 reads TGTGCCAGCAGCCCGGGACAGGTGAACACTGAAGCTTTCTTT.

The chain combines TRBV30 with TRBJ2-4; tentatively, D is TRBD1 (6 bases). The CDR3 has 15 amino acids. CDR1 GTSNPN and CDR2 SVGIG come from the germline V gene (reference sequence). Trimming stripped 0 bases from V and 6 bases from J, with 15 bases between. CDR3 loop: CAWSVLGGAGNIQYF. In nucleotides, the CDR3 is TGTGCCTGGAGTGTACTTGGGGGCGCAGGAAACATTCAGTACTTC.

V and J are TRBV5-6 and TRBJ2-5, with D perhaps matching TRBD1 or TRBD2 (6 bases each). V lost 1 base, J lost 1 base, and 17 bases lay in between. From germline, CDR1 is SGHDT and CDR2 YYEEEE. The CDR3 spans 17 residues. For the CDR3, the DNA is TGTGCCAGCAGCTTGCGAGGGGGAAGGGGGGCCCAAGAGACCCAGTACTTC. The encoded protein is CASSLRGGRGAQETQYF.

The chain joins TRBV5-1 to TRBJ1-1, with 8 nucleotides matching TRBD1. CDR3 length: 15 amino acids. V was clipped by 3 bases and J by 4 bases; unmatched bases: 8. Germline-derived CDR1 and CDR2 are SGHRS and YFSETQ. The DNA of the CDR3 is TGCGCCAGCAGCTCTGCCCATACAGGGGGCACTGAAGCTTTCTTT. As protein: CASSSAHTGGTEAFF. Complete variable domain (other parts from reference TRBV5-1 and TRBJ1-1): KAGVTQTPRYLIKTRGQQVTLSCSPISGHRSVSWYQQTPGQGLQFLFEYFSETQRNKGNFPGRFSGRQFSNSRSEMNVSTLELGDSALYLCASSSAHTGGTEAFFGQGTRLTVV.

This rearrangement joins TRBV6-1 to TRBJ1-5; tentative D call: TRBD1 (6 bases). The CDR3 is made up of 15 amino acids. Germline V gene sequence: CDR1 MNHNS, CDR2 SASEGT. Trimming took off 6 bases at V and 5 bases at J, with 17 bases between the two ends. DNA of the CDR3: TGTGCCAGCAGGACTTCCGGGGGCGGATATCAGCCCCAGCATTTT. Protein sequence: CASRTSGGGYQPQHF.

The rearrangement uses TRBV2 and TRBJ2-5; no reliable D call. From germline, CDR1 is SNHLY and CDR2 FYNNEI. V was clipped by 3 bases and J by 7 bases, with 12 bases between them. This CDR3 contains 13 residues. This CDR3 reads CASSESSGGTQYF. The DNA for the CDR3 is TGTGCCAGCAGTGAGAGTTCTGGCGGGACCCAGTACTTC.

This clone was detected only a few times. Written as DNA, the CDR3 is TGTGCCACCATGGACAGTAATCAGCCCCAGCATTTT. As protein: CATMDSNQPQHF. J is TRBJ1-5 and V is TRBV19, with D possibly TRBD1 on 6 matching bases. The CDR3 runs to 12 residues. Trimming cost V 10 bases and J 4 bases, with 11 bases left between them. The V gene's germline CDR1 is LNHDA and CDR2 SQIVND (reference sequence).

V is TRBV7-6 and J is TRBJ2-3, with D perhaps given as TRBD1 or TRBD2 (5 bases each). The CDR3 runs to 16 residues. Trimming took off 2 bases at V and 4 bases at J, with 16 bases between the two ends. Germline CDR1 and CDR2: SGHVS and FNYEAQ. CDR3 bases: TGTGCCAGCAGCTTATATGGGGCAGGGACGCCAGATACGCAGTATTTT. Translation gives CASSLYGAGTPDTQYF.